These 3 T cell receptor beta chains came from one sample sequenced in a study of human T cells and chemical hapten exposure. TCRdb re-analysed the RACE reads in MiXCR, keeping a single row per CDR3 protein. The table includes 190,000 or so distinct CDR3 sequences, around 30% detected once. Regarding time point: pre-sensitization, week 0. As to treatment: therapeutic diphenylcyclopropenone sensitization with weekly scalp DPC. This material consisted of whole blood, taken in connection with sensitization to the hapten diphenylcyclopropenone (DPC). The receptor set was obtained from a woman in her twenties or thirties with alopecia areata. Some clones in this sample may be carry-over from other donors' samples.

The chain recombines TRBV20-1 with TRBJ2-5, with a possible D match to TRBD1 (7 bases). The germline V gene encodes CDR1 DFQATT and CDR2 SNEGSKA (reference sequence). Trimming removed 6 bases at V and 5 bases at J, with 13 bases between. This CDR3 comprises 12 residues. CDR3 bases: TGCAGTGCCGACAGGGCGGGGGAGACCCAGTACTTC. Its protein product is CSADRAGETQYF.

This clonotype has more than one count but fewer than ten. The rearrangement links TRBV7-8 to TRBJ2-1, with 8 bases lining up with TRBD2. The germline V gene has CDR1 SGHVS and CDR2 FQNEAQ. The CDR3 spans 16 residues. Trimming at V came to 3 bases and at J to 6 bases, leaving 10 bases not matched to a gene. The CDR3 loop reads CASSFTGTRGANEQFF. CDR3 nucleotides: TGTGCCAGCAGCTTCACCGGGACTAGAGGAGCCAATGAGCAGTTCTTC.

This clonotype showed up many times. This chain links TRBV28 with TRBJ1-1; D call uncertain. Germline CDR1 MDHEN, CDR2 SYDVKM. The CDR3 runs 12 residues. Trimming left V 3 bases short and J 0 bases short, with 2 bases between. The CDR3 DNA reads TGTGCCAGCAGTTTCTTGAACACTGAAGCTTTCTTT. It encodes CASSFLNTEAFF.